This TCR beta chain was identified during a study of neurological immune-mediated disorders. The unsorted libraries originated from 2 million PBMCs kept at -80 C. The CDR3 spans 15 residues. Trimming took off 6 bases at V and 5 bases at J, with 22 bases between the two ends. Germline CDR1 and CDR2: DFQATT and SNEGSKA (reference sequence). 5'RACE with 10-nucleotide random UMIs generated the cDNA. Each CDR3 protein is one row after TCRdb ran MiXCR on the 5' RACE reads. Among under 40,000 distinct CDR3 sequences, 13% to 15% were seen once, and the ten largest hold 20% to 30%. Study observations and caveats: The study found no CDR3 amino acid sequences shared by expanded clones across subjects, suggesting private repertoires in all groups.

This clonotype came up many times. No antigen is known for it. The clonotype comes from a woman between 50 and 59 years old with HTLV-1-associated myelopathy (HAM/TSP). The chain carries TRBV20-1 and TRBJ1-2; perhaps TRBD1 as D (5 bases). Sequenced input: PBMCs. CDR3 protein: CSAIPGPPAFYGYTF. CDR3 in DNA: TGCAGTGCGATCCCGGGGCCGCCAGCATTTTATGGCTACACCTTC.